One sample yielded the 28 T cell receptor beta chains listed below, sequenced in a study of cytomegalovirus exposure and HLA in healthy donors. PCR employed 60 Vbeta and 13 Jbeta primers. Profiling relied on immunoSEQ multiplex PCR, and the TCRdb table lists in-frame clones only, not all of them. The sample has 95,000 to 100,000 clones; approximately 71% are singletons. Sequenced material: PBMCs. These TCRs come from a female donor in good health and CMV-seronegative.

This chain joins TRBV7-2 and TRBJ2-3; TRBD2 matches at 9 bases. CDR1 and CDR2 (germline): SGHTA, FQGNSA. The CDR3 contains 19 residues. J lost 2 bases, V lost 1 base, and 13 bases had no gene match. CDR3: CASSLGGRVAGGTTDTQYF. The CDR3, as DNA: TGTGCCAGCAGCTTAGGGGGTAGAGTCGCGGGGGGGACCACAGATACGCAGTATTTT.

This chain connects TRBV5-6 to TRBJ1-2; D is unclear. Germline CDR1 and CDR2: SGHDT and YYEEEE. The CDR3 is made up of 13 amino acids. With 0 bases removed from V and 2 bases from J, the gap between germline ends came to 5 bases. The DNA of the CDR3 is TGTGCCAGCAGCTTGGCGAGGAACTATGGCTACACCTTC. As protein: CASSLARNYGYTF.

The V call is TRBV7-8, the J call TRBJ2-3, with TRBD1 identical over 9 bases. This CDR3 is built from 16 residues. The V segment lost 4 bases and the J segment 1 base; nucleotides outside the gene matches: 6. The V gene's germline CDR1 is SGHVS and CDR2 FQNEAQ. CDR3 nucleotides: TGTGCCAGCAGCTGGCCCCGGGACAGGGGCACAGATACGCAGTATTTT. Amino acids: CASSWPRDRGTDTQYF.

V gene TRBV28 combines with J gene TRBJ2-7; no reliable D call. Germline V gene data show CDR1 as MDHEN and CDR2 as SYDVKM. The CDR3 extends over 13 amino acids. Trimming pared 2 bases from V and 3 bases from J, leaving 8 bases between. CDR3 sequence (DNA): TGTGCCAGCAGTTTAAGTCCCAGCTACGAGCAGTACTTC. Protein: CASSLSPSYEQYF.

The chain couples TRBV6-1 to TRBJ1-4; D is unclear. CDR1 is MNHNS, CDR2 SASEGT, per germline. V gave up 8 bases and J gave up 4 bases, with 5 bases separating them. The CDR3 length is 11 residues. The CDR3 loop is CASSLNEKLFF. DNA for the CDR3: TGTGCCAGCTCCCTTAATGAAAAACTGTTTTTT.

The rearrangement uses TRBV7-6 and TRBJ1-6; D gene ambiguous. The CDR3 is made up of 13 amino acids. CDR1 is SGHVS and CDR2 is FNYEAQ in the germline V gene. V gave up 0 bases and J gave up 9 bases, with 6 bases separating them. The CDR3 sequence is CASSLASGSPLHF. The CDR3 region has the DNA TGTGCCAGCAGCTTAGCTTCCGGTTCACCCCTCCACTTT.

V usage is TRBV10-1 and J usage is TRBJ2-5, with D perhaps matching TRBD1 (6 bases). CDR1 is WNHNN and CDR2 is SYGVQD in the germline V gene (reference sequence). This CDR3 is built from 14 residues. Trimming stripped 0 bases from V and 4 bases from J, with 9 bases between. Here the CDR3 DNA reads TGCGCCAGCAGTGAGTCGACAGGCCCAGAGACCCAGTACTTC. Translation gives CASSESTGPETQYF.

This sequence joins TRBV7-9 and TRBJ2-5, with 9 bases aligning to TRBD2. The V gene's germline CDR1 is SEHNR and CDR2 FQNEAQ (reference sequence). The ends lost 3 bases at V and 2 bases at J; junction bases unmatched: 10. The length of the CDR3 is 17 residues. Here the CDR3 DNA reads TGTGCCAGCAGCTTCGTACCTGGACTAGCGCCTCAAGAGACCCAGTACTTC. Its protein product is CASSFVPGLAPQETQYF.

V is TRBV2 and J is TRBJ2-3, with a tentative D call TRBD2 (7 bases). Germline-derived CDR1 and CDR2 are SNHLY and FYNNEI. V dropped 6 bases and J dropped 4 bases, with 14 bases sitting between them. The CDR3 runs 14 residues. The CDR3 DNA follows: TGTGCCAGCAGGCTCGGGGGGCCGGCAGATACGCAGTATTTT. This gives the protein CASRLGGPADTQYF.

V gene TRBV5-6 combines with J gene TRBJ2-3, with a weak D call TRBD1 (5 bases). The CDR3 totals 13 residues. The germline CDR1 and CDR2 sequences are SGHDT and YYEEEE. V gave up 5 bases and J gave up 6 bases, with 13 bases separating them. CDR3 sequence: CASSPARADTQYF. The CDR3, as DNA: TGTGCCAGCAGTCCGGCCAGGGCGGATACGCAGTATTTT. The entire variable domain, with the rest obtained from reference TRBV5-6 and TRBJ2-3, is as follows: DAGVTQSPTHLIKTRGQQVTLRCSPKSGHDTVSWYQQALGQGPQFIFQYYEEEERQRGNFPDRFSGHQFPNYSSELNVNALLLGDSALYLCASSPARADTQYFGPGTRLTVL.

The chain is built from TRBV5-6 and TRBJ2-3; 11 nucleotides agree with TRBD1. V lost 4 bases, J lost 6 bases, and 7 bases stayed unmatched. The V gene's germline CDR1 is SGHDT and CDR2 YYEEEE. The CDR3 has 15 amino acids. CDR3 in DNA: TGTGCCAGCAGCCTCGGGGACAGGGGGGGGGATACGCAGTATTTT. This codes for CASSLGDRGGDTQYF.

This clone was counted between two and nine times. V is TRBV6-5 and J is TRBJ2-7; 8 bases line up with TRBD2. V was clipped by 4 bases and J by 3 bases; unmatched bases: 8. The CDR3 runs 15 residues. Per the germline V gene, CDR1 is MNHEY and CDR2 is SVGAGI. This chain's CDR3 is CASSSPGREGYEQYF. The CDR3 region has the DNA TGTGCCAGCAGTTCCCCGGGACGGGAGGGCTACGAGCAGTACTTC.

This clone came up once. The CDR3 loop is CASSAGRELFF. For the CDR3, the DNA is TGTGCCAGCAGCGCAGGGAGGGAGCTGTTTTTT. This chain uses TRBV6-5 with TRBJ2-2; maybe TRBD1 (5 bases). The germline V and J ends were trimmed by 6 bases and 9 bases, with 8 bases remaining between them. Germline CDR1 and CDR2: MNHEY and SVGAGI. This CDR3 contains 11 residues.

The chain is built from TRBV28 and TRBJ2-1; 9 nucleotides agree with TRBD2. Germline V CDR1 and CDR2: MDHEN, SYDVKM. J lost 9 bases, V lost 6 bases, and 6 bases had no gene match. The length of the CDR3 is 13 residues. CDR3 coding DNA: TGTGCCAGCAGCCTGACTAGCGGCGGTGAGCAGTTCTTC. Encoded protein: CASSLTSGGEQFF.

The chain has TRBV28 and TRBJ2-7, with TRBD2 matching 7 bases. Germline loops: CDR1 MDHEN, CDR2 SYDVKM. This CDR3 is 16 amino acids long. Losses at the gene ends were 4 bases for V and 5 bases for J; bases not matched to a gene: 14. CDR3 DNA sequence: TGTGCCAGCAGTTCTCCCTCGGCGGGAGTCGTCGACGAGCAGTACTTC. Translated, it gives CASSSPSAGVVDEQYF.

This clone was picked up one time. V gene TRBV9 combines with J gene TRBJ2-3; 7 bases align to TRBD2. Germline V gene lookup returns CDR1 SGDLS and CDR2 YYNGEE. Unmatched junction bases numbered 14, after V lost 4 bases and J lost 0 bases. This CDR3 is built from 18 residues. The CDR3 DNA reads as TGTGCCAGCAGCTCGGGAGGTTACGTGGGGGATAGCACAGATACGCAGTATTTT. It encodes CASSSGGYVGDSTDTQYF.

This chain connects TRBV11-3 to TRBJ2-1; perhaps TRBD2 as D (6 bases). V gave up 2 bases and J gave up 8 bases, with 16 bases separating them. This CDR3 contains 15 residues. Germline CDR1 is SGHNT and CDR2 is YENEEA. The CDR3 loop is CASSLQSLTGDEQFF. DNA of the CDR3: TGTGCCAGCAGCTTACAGTCCCTCACGGGGGATGAGCAGTTCTTC.

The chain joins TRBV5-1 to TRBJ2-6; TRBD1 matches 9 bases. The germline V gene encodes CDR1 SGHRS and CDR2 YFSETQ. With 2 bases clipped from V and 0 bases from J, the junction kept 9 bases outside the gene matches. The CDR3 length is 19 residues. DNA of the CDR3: TGCGCCAGCAGCTTAAAGGACAGGGGACTCCTCTCTGGGGCCAACGTCCTGACTTTC. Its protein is CASSLKDRGLLSGANVLTF.

The CDR3 DNA reads as TGTGCCAGCACCTCTGGACTAGCGGGAGGCCTATCTCGAAACGAGCAGTACTTC. Translating gives CASTSGLAGGLSRNEQYF. This chain connects TRBV11-2 to TRBJ2-7; TRBD2 matches 14 bases. CDR3 length: 18 residues. Germline loops: CDR1 SGHAT, CDR2 FQNNGV. The V segment lost 7 bases and the J segment 5 bases; nucleotides outside the gene matches: 16.

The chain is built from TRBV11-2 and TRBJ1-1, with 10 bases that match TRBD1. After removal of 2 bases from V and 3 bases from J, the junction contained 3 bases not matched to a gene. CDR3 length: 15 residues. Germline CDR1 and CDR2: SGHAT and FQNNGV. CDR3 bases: TGTGCCAGCAGCTTATGGGGGACAGGGGACACTGAAGCTTTCTTT. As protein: CASSLWGTGDTEAFF.

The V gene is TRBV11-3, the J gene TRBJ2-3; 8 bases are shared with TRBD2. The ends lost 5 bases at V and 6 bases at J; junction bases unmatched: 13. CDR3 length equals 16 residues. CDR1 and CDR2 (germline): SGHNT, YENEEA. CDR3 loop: CASSNPSSGSSDTQYF. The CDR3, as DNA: TGTGCCAGCAGCAACCCTTCGAGCGGGAGTTCCGATACGCAGTATTTT. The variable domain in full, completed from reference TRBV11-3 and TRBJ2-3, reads EAGVVQSPRYKIIEKKQPVAFWCNPISGHNTLYWYLQNLGQGPELLIRYENEEAVDDSQLPKDRFSAERLKGVDSTLKIQPAELGDSAVYLCASSNPSSGSSDTQYFGPGTRLTVL.

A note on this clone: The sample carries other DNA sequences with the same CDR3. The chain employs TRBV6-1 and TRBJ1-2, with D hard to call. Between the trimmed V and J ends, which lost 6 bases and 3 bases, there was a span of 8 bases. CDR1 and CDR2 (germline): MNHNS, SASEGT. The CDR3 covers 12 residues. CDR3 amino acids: CASRTDDYGYTF. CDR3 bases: TGTGCCAGCAGGACTGACGACTATGGCTACACCTTC.

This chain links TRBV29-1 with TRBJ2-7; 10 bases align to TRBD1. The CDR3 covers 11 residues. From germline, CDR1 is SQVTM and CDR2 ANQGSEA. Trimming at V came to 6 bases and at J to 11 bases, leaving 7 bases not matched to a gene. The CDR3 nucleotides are TGCAGCGTCACCCTGGACAGGGGGGAGTACTTC. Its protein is CSVTLDRGEYF.

The CDR3 DNA reads as TGCGCCAGCAGCGCTACAGTGAATGAAGCTTTCTTT. It yields the protein CASSATVNEAFF. This sequence joins TRBV5-1 and TRBJ1-1, with D unresolved. The germline gives CDR1 SGHRS, CDR2 YFSETQ. The V gene lost 4 bases and the J gene lost 7 bases, with 11 bases spanning the gap. The CDR3 is 12 residues long. The full variable domain, in which reference TRBV5-1 and TRBJ1-1 provide the parts outside the CDR3, is KAGVTQTPRYLIKTRGQQVTLSCSPISGHRSVSWYQQTPGQGLQFLFEYFSETQRNKGNFPGRFSGRQFSNSRSEMNVSTLELGDSALYLCASSATVNEAFFGQGTRLTVV.

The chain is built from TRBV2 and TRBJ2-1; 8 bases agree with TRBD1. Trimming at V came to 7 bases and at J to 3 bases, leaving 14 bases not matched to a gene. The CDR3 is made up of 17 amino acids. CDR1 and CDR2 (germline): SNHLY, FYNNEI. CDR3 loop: CASITFRGTGYYNEQFF. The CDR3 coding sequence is TGTGCCAGCATAACATTCCGTGGGACAGGCTACTACAATGAGCAGTTCTTC.

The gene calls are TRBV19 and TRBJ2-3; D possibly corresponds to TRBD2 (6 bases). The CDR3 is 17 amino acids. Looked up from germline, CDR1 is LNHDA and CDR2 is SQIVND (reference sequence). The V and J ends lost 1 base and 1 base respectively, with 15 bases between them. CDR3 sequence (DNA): TGTGCCAGTAGTATAGGGGCAGGGCGGGACGGCACAGATACGCAGTATTTT. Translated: CASSIGAGRDGTDTQYF.

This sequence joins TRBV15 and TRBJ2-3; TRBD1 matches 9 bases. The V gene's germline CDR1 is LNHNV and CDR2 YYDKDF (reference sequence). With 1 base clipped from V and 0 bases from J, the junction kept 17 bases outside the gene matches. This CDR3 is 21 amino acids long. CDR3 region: CATSRGTGVSALPMSTDTQYF. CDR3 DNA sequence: TGTGCCACCAGCAGAGGGACAGGGGTTTCGGCCCTTCCAATGAGCACAGATACGCAGTATTTT.

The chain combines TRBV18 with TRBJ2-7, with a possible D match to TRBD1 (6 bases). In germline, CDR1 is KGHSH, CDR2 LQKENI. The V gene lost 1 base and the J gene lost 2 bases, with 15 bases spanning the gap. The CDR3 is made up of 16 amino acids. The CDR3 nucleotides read TGTGCCAGCTCACCACAGGGGGTAGGACGGGCCTACGAGCAGTACTTC. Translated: CASSPQGVGRAYEQYF.